The 10 T cell receptor beta chains below all came from one sample that was sequenced in a study of beta chain features in type 1 diabetes. Expressed TCRB transcripts were sequenced because the entire RNA isolate underwent reverse transcription. Clones were sequenced by immunoSEQ multiplex PCR, and TCRdb holds only the in-frame ones, with some missing. The table includes a few hundred thousand clones, around 20% detected once. The sample was naive CD4+ T cells from blood. The receptor set was obtained from a woman in her late teens or twenties in good health.

For the CDR3, the DNA is TGTGCCAGCAGCTCACCGGGACAGCTTAATGAAAAACTGTTTTTT. Encoded protein: CASSSPGQLNEKLFF. The chain is built from TRBV7-9 and TRBJ1-4, with 7 positions matching TRBD1. Per the germline V gene, CDR1 is SEHNR and CDR2 is FQNEAQ (reference sequence). Trimming cost V 4 bases and J 4 bases; bases outside gene matches: 6. The CDR3 has 15 residues.

This clone was seen a few times. The chain couples TRBV7-2 to TRBJ2-7, with a tentative D call TRBD2 (6 bases). CDR1 SGHTA and CDR2 FQGNSA come from the germline V gene. This CDR3 comprises 15 residues. The V and J ends lost 4 bases and 4 bases respectively, with 17 bases between them. The CDR3: CASSSSAGLLYEQYF. The CDR3 region has the DNA TGTGCCAGCAGCTCCTCTGCGGGACTCCTGTACGAGCAGTACTTC. Full variable domain (rest looked up from reference TRBV7-2 and TRBJ2-7): GAGVSQSPSNKVTEKGKDVELRCDPISGHTALYWYRQSLGQGLEFLIYFQGNSAPDKSGLPSDRFSAERTGGSVSTLTIQRTQQEDSAVYLCASSSSAGLLYEQYFGPGTRLTVT.

In its sample, this clone was seen a few times. The rearrangement joins TRBV4-2 to TRBJ1-5; D is unclear. The V end was cut by 0 bases, the J end by 9 bases, with 15 bases between. CDR3 length: 15 residues. Germline V gene sequence: CDR1 LGHNA, CDR2 YNFKEQ. CDR3 sequence (DNA): TGTGCCAGCAGCCAAGATAAGCGGGTAAACCTGCCCCAGCATTTT. Protein product: CASSQDKRVNLPQHF.

This clone was recorded a few times. This sequence joins TRBV7-2 and TRBJ2-3, with a possible D match to TRBD2 (6 bases). The CDR3 sequence is 14 residues long. V was pared by 3 bases and J by 6 bases, with 13 bases between. The germline V gene encodes CDR1 SGHTA and CDR2 FQGNSA. The CDR3 DNA reads TGTGCCAGCAGCTTCCAGGCGGGGACTGATACGCAGTATTTT. This encodes CASSFQAGTDTQYF.

The gene calls are TRBV7-3 and TRBJ2-5; 9 positions match TRBD2. Germline CDR1 and CDR2: SGHTA and FQGTGA. The trim removed 0 bases at V and 4 bases at J, leaving 6 bases unmatched. There are 16 residues in the CDR3. This CDR3 is CASSLTAAGGRETQYF. CDR3 nucleotide sequence: TGTGCCAGCAGCTTAACTGCTGCGGGGGGGCGAGAGACCCAGTACTTC.

The V gene is TRBV5-4, the J gene TRBJ1-2; 7 positions agree with TRBD1. With 3 bases clipped from V and 4 bases from J, the junction kept 9 bases outside the gene matches. Germline loops: CDR1 SGHNT, CDR2 YYREEE (reference sequence). There are 15 residues in the CDR3. The CDR3 region has the DNA TGTGCCAGCAGCTCCCCCCGTGGGGACAGCTATGGCTACACCTTC. This codes for CASSSPRGDSYGYTF.

CDR3 DNA sequence: TGTGCCTGGAGTGGAGTAAGAGAAGCTTTCTTT. Translation gives CAWSGVREAFF. V is TRBV30 and J is TRBJ1-1; D uncertain. Germline-derived CDR1 and CDR2 are GTSNPN and SVGIG (reference sequence). The CDR3 is made up of 11 amino acids. V was cut by 1 base and J by 8 bases, with 8 bases left in between.

This clone occurred a few times. Written as DNA, the CDR3 is TGCGCCAGCAGCCAAGAGATCGACAGAGGAAGCAATCAGCCCCAGCATTTT. Translated: CASSQEIDRGSNQPQHF. This chain connects TRBV4-1 to TRBJ1-5, with D possibly matching TRBD1 (5 bases). Germline V gene lookup returns CDR1 MGHRA and CDR2 YSYEKL. This CDR3 is built from 17 residues. The V gene lost 0 bases and the J gene lost 1 base, with 13 bases spanning the gap.

This clone was seen a handful of times. The chain links TRBV30 to TRBJ1-5, with D perhaps matching TRBD1 (6 bases). The length of the CDR3 is 14 residues. With 1 base removed from V and 2 bases from J, the gap between germline ends came to 9 bases. The germline V gene encodes CDR1 GTSNPN and CDR2 SVGIG (reference sequence). DNA for the CDR3: TGTGCCTGGAGTGCGACAGGCGGCAATCAGCCCCAGCATTTT. It specifies CAWSATGGNQPQHF. Variable domain in full (rest from reference TRBV30 and TRBJ1-5): SQTIHQWPATLVQPVGSPLSLECTVEGTSNPNLYWYRQAAGRGLQLLFYSVGIGQISSEVPQNLSASRPQDRQFILSSKKLLLSDSGFYLCAWSATGGNQPQHFGDGTRLSIL.

J is TRBJ2-3 and V is TRBV7-9; D possibly corresponds to TRBD2 (6 bases). V was pared by 3 bases and J by 2 bases, with 12 bases between. This CDR3 is built from 15 residues. Germline V gene lookup returns CDR1 SEHNR and CDR2 FQNEAQ (reference sequence). The CDR3, as DNA: TGTGCCAGCAGCTTGGGGGAGCGGGCCACAGATACGCAGTATTTT. Translation gives CASSLGERATDTQYF.